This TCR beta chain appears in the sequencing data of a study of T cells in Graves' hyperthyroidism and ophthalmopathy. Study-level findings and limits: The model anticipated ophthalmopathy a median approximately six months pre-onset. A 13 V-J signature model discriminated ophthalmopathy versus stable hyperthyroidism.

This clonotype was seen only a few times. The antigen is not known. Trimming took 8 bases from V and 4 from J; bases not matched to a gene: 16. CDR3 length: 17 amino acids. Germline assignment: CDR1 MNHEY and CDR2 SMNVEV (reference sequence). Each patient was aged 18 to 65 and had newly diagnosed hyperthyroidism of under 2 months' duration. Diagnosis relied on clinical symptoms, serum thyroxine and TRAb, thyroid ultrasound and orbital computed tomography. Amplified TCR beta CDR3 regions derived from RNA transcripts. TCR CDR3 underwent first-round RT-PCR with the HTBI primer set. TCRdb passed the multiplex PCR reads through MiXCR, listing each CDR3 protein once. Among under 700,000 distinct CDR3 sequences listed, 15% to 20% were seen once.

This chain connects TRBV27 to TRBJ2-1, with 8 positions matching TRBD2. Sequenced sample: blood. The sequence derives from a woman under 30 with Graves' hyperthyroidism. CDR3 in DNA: TGTGCCAGCCGGCTGAATCTGCGGGGGGCGGATTACAATGAGCAGTTCTTC. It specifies CASRLNLRGADYNEQFF.